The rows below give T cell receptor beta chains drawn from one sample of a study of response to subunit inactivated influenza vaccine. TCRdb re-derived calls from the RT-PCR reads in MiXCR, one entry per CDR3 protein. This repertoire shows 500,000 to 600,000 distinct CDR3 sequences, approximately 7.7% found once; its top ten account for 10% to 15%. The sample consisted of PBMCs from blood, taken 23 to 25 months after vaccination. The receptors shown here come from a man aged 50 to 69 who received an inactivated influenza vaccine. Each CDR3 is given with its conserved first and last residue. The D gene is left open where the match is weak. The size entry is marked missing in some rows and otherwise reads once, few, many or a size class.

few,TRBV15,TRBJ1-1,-,TGTGCCACCAGCGTCAGAAGAGGGGCGAACACTGAAGCTTTCTTT,CATSVRRGANTEAFF
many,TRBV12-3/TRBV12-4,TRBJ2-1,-,TGTGCCAGCATTTGGGGATTGGGCTCCTACAATGAGCAGTTCTTC,CASIWGLGSYNEQFF
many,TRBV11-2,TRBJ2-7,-,TGTGCCAGCAGCTTAACAGGGTACTCCTACGAGCAGTACTTC,CASSLTGYSYEQYF
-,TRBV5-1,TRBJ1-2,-,TGCGCCAGCAGCTTGAGCCCAGGGGCTAACTATGGCTACACCTTC,CASSLSPGANYGYTF
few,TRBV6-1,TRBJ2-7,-,TGTGCCAGCAGTCCACCGGGAGTCTACGAGCAGTACTTC,CASSPPGVYEQYF
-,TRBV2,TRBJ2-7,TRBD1,TGTGCCAGCAGTGTATACAGGGGGCCCTACGAGCAGTACTTC,CASSVYRGPYEQYF
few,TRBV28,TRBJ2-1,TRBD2,TGTGCCAGCACCTATAGCGGGAGGGCATACAATGAGCAGTTCTTC,CASTYSGRAYNEQFF
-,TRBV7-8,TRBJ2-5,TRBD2,TGTGCCAGCAGCCCGGGGGGTTTAGAGACCCAGTACTTC,CASSPGGLETQYF
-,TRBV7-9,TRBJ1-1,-,TGTGCCAGCAATCTAGGGGCCACGAACACTGAAGCTTTCTTT,CASNLGATNTEAFF
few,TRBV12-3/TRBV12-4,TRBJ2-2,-,TGTGCCAGCAGTTCTGAAGGGGCGCGAGGCACCGGGGAGCTGTTTTTT,CASSSEGARGTGELFF
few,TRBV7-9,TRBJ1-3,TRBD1,TGTGCCAGCAGCCCCCGGGGGACAGATGGAAACACCATATATTTT,CASSPRGTDGNTIYF
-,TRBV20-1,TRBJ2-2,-,TGCAGTGCTCCCCGAGGAAGGGGGTCCGGGGAGCTGTTTTTT,CSAPRGRGSGELFF
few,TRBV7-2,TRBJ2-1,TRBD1,TGTGCCAGCAGCCCTGACAGGGCCTTCTACAATGAGCAGTTCTTC,CASSPDRAFYNEQFF
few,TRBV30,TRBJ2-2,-,TGTGCCTGGAGTTCCCATAGCCCGCGCACCGGGGAGCTGTTTTTT,CAWSSHSPRTGELFF
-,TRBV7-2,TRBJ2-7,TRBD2,TGTGCCAGCAGCTTAAGTAAGGCGTCTAGCGGTTTAGAGCAGTACTTC,CASSLSKASSGLEQYF
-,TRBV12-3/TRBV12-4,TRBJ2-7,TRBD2,TGTGCCAGCAGTCTACGGACTAGCGGGATTTACGAGCAGTACTTC,CASSLRTSGIYEQYF
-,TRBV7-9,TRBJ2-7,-,TGTGCCAGCAGCTTAATTCAGAGGCAGAGCTCCTACGAGCAGTACTTC,CASSLIQRQSSYEQYF
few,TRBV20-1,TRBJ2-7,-,TGCAGTGCAAAGGGGTCGCGGGGTTACGAGCAGTACTTC,CSAKGSRGYEQYF
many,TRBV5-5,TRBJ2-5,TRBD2,TGTGCCAGCAGCAGAGCGCGGGGGGGCCAAAGGACCCAGTACTTC,CASSRARGGQRTQYF
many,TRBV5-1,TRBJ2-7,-,TGCGCCAGCAGCTTGGATACAGGATACGAGCAGTACTTC,CASSLDTGYEQYF
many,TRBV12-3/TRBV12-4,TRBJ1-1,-,TGTGCCAGCAGTGTGCGGGACACTGAAGCTTTCTTT,CASSVRDTEAFF
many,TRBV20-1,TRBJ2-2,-,TGCAGTGCTAGTTTTCTAAACACCGGGGAGCTGTTTTTT,CSASFLNTGELFF
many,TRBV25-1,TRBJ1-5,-,TGTGCCAGCAGTGAGAGGCGGGTAAGAGTCGGTCAGCCCCAGCATTTT,CASSERRVRVGQPQHF
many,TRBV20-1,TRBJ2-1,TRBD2,TGCAGTGCCGGATCCAGCGGGGGTTACAATGAGCAGTTCTTC,CSAGSSGGYNEQFF
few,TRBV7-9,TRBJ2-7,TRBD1,TGTGCCAGCAGCTTACGAGGACAGGGGGTCCCCTACGAGCAGTACTTC,CASSLRGQGVPYEQYF
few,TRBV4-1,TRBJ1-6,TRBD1,TGCGCCAGCAGCCAAGGGGGGACAGGGGATTCACCCCTCCACTTT,CASSQGGTGDSPLHF
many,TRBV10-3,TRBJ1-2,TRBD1,TGTGCCATCAGTGGCCCGGGACAGGGTAGCTTAAACTATGGCTACACCTTC,CAISGPGQGSLNYGYTF
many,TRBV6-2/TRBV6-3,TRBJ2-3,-,TGTGCCAGCAGACTCCCTGAAGCAGATACGCAGTATTTT,CASRLPEADTQYF
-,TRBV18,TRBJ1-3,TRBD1,TGTGCCAGCTCACCACCCAACAGGGGATTTGGAAACACCATATATTTT,CASSPPNRGFGNTIYF
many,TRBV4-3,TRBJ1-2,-,TGCGCCAGCAGCCAAGCAGGCTGGAACTATGGCTACACCTTC,CASSQAGWNYGYTF
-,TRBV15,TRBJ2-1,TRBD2,TGTGCCACCAGCAGAGATCGCGGCCTAGCGGGAGGGGAGCAGTTCTTC,CATSRDRGLAGGEQFF
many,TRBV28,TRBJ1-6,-,TGTGCCAGCAGAATTACTAGTACGGGGCCTAATTCACCCCTCCACTTT,CASRITSTGPNSPLHF
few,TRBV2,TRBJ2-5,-,TGTGCCAGCAGTGAAATTCCCTCTCAGGCCCAGTACTTC,CASSEIPSQAQYF
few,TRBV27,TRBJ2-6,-,TGTGCCAGCAGTCTCCAACAGGGCAATGGGGCCAACGTCCTGACTTTC,CASSLQQGNGANVLTF
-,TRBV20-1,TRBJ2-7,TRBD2,TGCAGTGCTACAGGAGGGGCGGGAGTGATCAACGAGCAGTACTTC,CSATGGAGVINEQYF